The rows below give T cell receptor beta chains drawn from one sample of a study of blood T cell repertoires in COVID-19. Libraries were prepared by immunoSEQ multiplex PCR; TCRdb keeps only in-frame clonotypes and omits some of them. Of about 220,000 clones listed, about 79% are singletons. The sequencing input was peripheral blood. Receptors originate from a man aged 40-55 years who had recovered from COVID-19. The conserved cysteine and the conserved F or W are not part of the CDR3 here. Fields, in order: J gene, V gene, CDR3 protein.

j_call: TRBJ1-4; v_call: TRBV18; cdr3_aa: ASRLGTGYEKLF
j_call: TRBJ1-5; v_call: TRBV5-6; cdr3_aa: ASSSYNQPQH
j_call: TRBJ2-7; v_call: TRBV15; cdr3_aa: ATSRDRGGTSYEQY
j_call: TRBJ2-7; v_call: TRBV5-1; cdr3_aa: ASSPRLASSYEQY
j_call: TRBJ1-2; v_call: TRBV28; cdr3_aa: ASSLLTAVYGYT
j_call: TRBJ1-2; v_call: TRBV6-5; cdr3_aa: ASSGTGPVSGYT
j_call: TRBJ2-2; v_call: TRBV5-1; cdr3_aa: ASSLGTAYTGELF
j_call: TRBJ1-6; v_call: TRBV30; cdr3_aa: AWSVSGGVYNSPLH
j_call: TRBJ1-4; v_call: TRBV27; cdr3_aa: ASSLIQGEKLF
j_call: TRBJ1-5; v_call: TRBV7-2; cdr3_aa: ASSLDRWESQH
j_call: TRBJ1-1; v_call: TRBV29-1; cdr3_aa: SARDKGMNTEAF
j_call: TRBJ2-7; v_call: TRBV10-3; cdr3_aa: AISDLGGAGYEQY
j_call: TRBJ2-5; v_call: TRBV7-2; cdr3_aa: ASSLWDREPQY
j_call: TRBJ2-7; v_call: TRBV24-1; cdr3_aa: ATSGDRGDEQY
j_call: TRBJ2-3; v_call: TRBV5-1; cdr3_aa: ASRDGGLSTDTQY
j_call: TRBJ1-2; v_call: TRBV6-5; cdr3_aa: ASSYPYGYT
j_call: TRBJ1-2; v_call: TRBV30; cdr3_aa: AWSVIRGYGYT
j_call: TRBJ1-1; v_call: TRBV5-1; cdr3_aa: ASSFEGTEAF
j_call: TRBJ2-1; v_call: TRBV5-1; cdr3_aa: ASSPGTGFYNEQF
j_call: TRBJ1-1; v_call: TRBV19; cdr3_aa: ASSLQGWGNTEAF
j_call: TRBJ1-1; v_call: TRBV6-5; cdr3_aa: ASRITGEAEAF
j_call: TRBJ2-1; v_call: TRBV27; cdr3_aa: ASISGGGPGEQF
j_call: TRBJ1-2; v_call: TRBV6-2/TRBV6-3; cdr3_aa: ASSSPAGGYGYT
j_call: TRBJ2-7; v_call: TRBV29-1; cdr3_aa: SVALDRSREQY
j_call: TRBJ2-3; v_call: TRBV2; cdr3_aa: ASSGRQGATDTQY
j_call: TRBJ2-3; v_call: TRBV11-3; cdr3_aa: ASSSRLAGASDTQY
j_call: TRBJ1-5; v_call: TRBV19; cdr3_aa: ASSRGHGDMPQH
j_call: TRBJ1-3; v_call: TRBV6-5; cdr3_aa: ASRIRENTIY